This entry concerns a single TCR beta chain. Its target is not known. Trimming shortened V by 3 bases and J by 0 bases, and 6 bases separated the two germline ends. CDR3 length: 15 amino acids. From germline, CDR1 is LGHNT and CDR2 FRNRAP. This record belongs to a study of T cells in Graves' hyperthyroidism and ophthalmopathy. The overall study: Before treatment of any kind, peripheral blood was taken at initial diagnosis. Study outcomes and limitations: A model of 13 V-J pairs discriminated ophthalmopathy from stable hyperthyroidism.

In making diagnoses, clinical symptoms, serum thyroxine and TRAb, thyroid ultrasound and orbital computed tomography were all used. PBMCs were derived from under 13 ml fresh peripheral blood. TCR beta CDR3 region amplification was performed from RNA transcripts. The HTBI primer set drove a first-round RT-PCR of the TCR CDR3. TCRdb re-derived calls from the multiplex PCR reads in MiXCR, one entry per CDR3 protein. The sample lists under 400,000 distinct CDR3 sequences, around 15% seen once, with roughly a fifth in the top ten. This receptor was taken from a woman aged 60-70 years with Graves' ophthalmopathy. This rearrangement joins TRBV12-5 to TRBJ2-6, with unresolved D. Sample: blood. This CDR3 is CASGLSFSGANVLTF. As DNA, the CDR3 is TGTGCTAGTGGTTTAAGCTTCTCTGGGGCCAACGTCCTGACTTTC.